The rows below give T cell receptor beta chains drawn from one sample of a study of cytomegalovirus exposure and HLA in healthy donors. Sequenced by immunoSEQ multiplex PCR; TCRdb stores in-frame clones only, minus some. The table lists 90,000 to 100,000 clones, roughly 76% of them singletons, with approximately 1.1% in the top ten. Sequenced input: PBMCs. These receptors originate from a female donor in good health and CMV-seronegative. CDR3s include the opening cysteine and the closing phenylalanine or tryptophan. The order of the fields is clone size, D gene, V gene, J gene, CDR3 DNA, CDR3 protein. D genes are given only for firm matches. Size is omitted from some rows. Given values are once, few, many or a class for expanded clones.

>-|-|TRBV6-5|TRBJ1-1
TGTGCCAGCAGTTACTCCCAGGGGTACACTGAAGCTTTCTTT
CASSYSQGYTEAFF
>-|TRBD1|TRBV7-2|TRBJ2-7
TGTGCCAGCAGCCCTAGACAGGGGGCACCCTACGAGCAGTACTTC
CASSPRQGAPYEQYF
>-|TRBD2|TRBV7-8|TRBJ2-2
TGTGCCAGCAGCCCCCTCCCGGGACTAGCGGGAGCCGTCACCGGGGAGCTGTTTTTT
CASSPLPGLAGAVTGELFF
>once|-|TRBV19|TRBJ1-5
TGTGCCTCCAACAGACAGCTCAATCAGCCCCAGCATTTT
CASNRQLNQPQHF
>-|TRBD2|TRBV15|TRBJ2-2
TGTGCCACCGCGGGACTAGCTGCCGGGGAGCTGTTTTTT
CATAGLAAGELFF
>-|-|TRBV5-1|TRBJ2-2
TGCGCCAGCAGCCCCTGGGACTCCGCCACCGGGGAGCTGTTTTTT
CASSPWDSATGELFF
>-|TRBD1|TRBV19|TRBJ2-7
TGTGCCAGTAGTTCTCCGGACAGGGGAGGCGAGCAGTACTTC
CASSSPDRGGEQYF
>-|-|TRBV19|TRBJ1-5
TGTGCCAGTAGCCAGGCGGGGGCGAGCAATCAGCCCCAGCATTTT
CASSQAGASNQPQHF
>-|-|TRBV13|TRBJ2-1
TGTGCCAGCAGACGTACATCGGAGCGGAACAATGAGCAGTTCTTC
CASRRTSERNNEQFF
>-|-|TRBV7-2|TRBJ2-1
TGTGCCAGCAGTCTAGGGAGCGGGTTCTACAATGAGCAGTTCTTC
CASSLGSGFYNEQFF
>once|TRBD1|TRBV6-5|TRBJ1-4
TGTGCCAGCAGTCCCCGGGACAGGGCTAATGAAAAACTGTTTTTT
CASSPRDRANEKLFF
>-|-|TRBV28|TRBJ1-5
TGTGCCAGCAGTGTCGACAGTACCAGGGGGCCCCAGCATTTT
CASSVDSTRGPQHF
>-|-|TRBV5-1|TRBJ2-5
TGCGCCAGCAGCTTTTCGGAGACCCAGTACTTC
CASSFSETQYF
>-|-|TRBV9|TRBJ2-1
TGTGCCAGCAGCCGTGGGGGAGGAAATGAGCAGTTCTTC
CASSRGGGNEQFF
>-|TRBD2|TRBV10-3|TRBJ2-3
TGTGCCATCAGTGACGGTAGCGGGGGGACTAGCACAGATACGCAGTATTTT
CAISDGSGGTSTDTQYF
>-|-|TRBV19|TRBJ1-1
TGTGCCAGTAGTACGACAGGTTTGGGGGCTTTCTTT
CASSTTGLGAFF
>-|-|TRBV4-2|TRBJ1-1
TGTGCCAGCAGCCAAGGGGCGACAGCTACTGAAGCTTTCTTT
CASSQGATATEAFF
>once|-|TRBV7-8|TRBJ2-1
TGTGCCAGCAGCTTAGGGAGATTTAGCAATGAGCAGTTCTTC
CASSLGRFSNEQFF
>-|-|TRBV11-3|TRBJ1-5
TGTGCCAGCAGCTTACACGGGGGGGATCAGCCCCAGCATTTT
CASSLHGGDQPQHF
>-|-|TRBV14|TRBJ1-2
TGTGCCAGCAGCCAAGAACAGAACTATGGCTACACCTTC
CASSQEQNYGYTF
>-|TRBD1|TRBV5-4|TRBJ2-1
TGTGCCAGCAGCTTGGGGACAGGGGGCGACTACAATGAGCAGTTCTTC
CASSLGTGGDYNEQFF
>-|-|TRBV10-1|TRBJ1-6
TGCGCCAGCAGTGAGTCACGGAATTCACCCCTCCACTTT
CASSESRNSPLHF
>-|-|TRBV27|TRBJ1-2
TGTGCCAGCAGTCCTCAGGGCTATGGCTACACCTTC
CASSPQGYGYTF
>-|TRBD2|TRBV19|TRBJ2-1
TGTGCCAGTAGTATAAGCGGGGGGACTTACAATGAGCAGTTCTTC
CASSISGGTYNEQFF
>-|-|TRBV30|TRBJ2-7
TGTGCCTTCAACTCACAGAGCTCCTACGAGCAGTACTTC
CAFNSQSSYEQYF
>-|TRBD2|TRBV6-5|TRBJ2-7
TGTGCCAGCAGCTCGGGACTAGCGGCGTCCTACGAGCAGTACTTC
CASSSGLAASYEQYF
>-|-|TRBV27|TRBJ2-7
TGTGCCAGCAGGACCACCCCGGGGGGCCTTGGCGAGCAGTACTTC
CASRTTPGGLGEQYF
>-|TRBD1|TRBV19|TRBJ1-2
TGTGCCAGTAGTATGACAGGGAACTATGGCTACACCTTC
CASSMTGNYGYTF
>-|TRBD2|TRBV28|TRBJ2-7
TGTGCCAGCTCCCACCAGACTAGCGGCTACGAGCAGTACTTC
CASSHQTSGYEQYF
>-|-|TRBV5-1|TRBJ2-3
TGCGCCAGCAGCTTCGGGGAATACGGGACAGATACGCAGTATTTT
CASSFGEYGTDTQYF
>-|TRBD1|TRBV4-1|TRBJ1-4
TGCGCCAGCAGCCAAGAAATGACCGGGACAGCTAATGAAAAACTGTTTTTT
CASSQEMTGTANEKLFF
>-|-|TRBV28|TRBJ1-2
TGTGCCAGCACCCCATCACCAGGGATTGGCTACACCTTC
CASTPSPGIGYTF
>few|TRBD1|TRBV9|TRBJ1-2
TGTGCCAGCAGCGTAGGACAGGGCTATGGCTACACCTTC
CASSVGQGYGYTF
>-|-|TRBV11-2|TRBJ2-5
TGTGCCAGCAGCCCAGACTTTTCCGCGGGGTCCCAGTACTTC
CASSPDFSAGSQYF
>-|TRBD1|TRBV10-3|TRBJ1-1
TGTGCCACACAAACAGGGGCAACGAACACTGAAGCTTTCTTT
CATQTGATNTEAFF
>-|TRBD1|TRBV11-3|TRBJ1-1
TGTGCCAGCAGCCCCCGACAGGGGAACACTGAAGCTTTCTTT
CASSPRQGNTEAFF
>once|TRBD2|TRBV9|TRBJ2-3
TGTGCCAGCAGCCCTAGCGGAACTAGCACAGATACGCAGTATTTT
CASSPSGTSTDTQYF
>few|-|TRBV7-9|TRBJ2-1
TGTGCCAGCAGCCTCGCTTTGCGGCTGAATGAGCAGTTCTTC
CASSLALRLNEQFF
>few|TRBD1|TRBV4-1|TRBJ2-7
TGCGCCAGCAGCACCCCGGGACAGGTGACCGAGCAGTACTTC
CASSTPGQVTEQYF
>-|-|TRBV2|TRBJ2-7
TGTGCCAGCATGAGGACAGCGGTCTCCTACGAGCAGTACTTC
CASMRTAVSYEQYF
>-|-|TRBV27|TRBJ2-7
TGTGCCAGCAGTCCATCAACTTGGTACGAGCAGTACTTC
CASSPSTWYEQYF
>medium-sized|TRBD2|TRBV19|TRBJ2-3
TGTGCCAGTAGTATCGGTCTAGCGGGAAGAGTGGATACGCAGTATTTT
CASSIGLAGRVDTQYF